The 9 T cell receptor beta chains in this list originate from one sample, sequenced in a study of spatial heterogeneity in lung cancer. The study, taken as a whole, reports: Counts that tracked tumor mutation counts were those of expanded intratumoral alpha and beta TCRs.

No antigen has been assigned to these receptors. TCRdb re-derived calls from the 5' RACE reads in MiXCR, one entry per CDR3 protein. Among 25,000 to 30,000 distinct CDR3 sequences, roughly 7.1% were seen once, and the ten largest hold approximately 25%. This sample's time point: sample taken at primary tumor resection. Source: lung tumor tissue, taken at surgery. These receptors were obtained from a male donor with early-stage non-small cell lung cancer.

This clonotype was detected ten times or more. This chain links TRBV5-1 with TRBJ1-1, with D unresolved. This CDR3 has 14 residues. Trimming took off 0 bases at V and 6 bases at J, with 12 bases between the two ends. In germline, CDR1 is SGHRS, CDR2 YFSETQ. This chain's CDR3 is CASSLVGFFAEAFF. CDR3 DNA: TGCGCCAGCAGCTTGGTCGGGTTTTTCGCTGAAGCTTTCTTT.

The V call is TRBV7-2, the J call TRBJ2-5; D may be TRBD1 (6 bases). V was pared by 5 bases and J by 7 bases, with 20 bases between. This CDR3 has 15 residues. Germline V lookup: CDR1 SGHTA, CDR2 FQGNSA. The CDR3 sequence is CASSQSGAAFATQYF. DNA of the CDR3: TGTGCCAGCAGCCAATCAGGGGCCGCATTTGCGACCCAGTACTTC.

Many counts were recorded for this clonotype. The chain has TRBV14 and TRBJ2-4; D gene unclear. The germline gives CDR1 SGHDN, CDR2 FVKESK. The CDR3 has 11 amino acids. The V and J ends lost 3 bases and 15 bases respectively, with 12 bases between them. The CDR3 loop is CASSQHRVLYF. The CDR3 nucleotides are TGTGCCAGCAGCCAGCATCGGGTCCTGTACTTC.

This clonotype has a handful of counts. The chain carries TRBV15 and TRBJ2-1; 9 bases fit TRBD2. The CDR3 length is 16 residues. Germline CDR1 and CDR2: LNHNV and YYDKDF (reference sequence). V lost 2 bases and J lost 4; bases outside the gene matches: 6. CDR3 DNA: TGTGCCACCAGCAGAAGAGCGGGGGGCGGTTACAATGAGCAGTTCTTC. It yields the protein CATSRRAGGGYNEQFF.

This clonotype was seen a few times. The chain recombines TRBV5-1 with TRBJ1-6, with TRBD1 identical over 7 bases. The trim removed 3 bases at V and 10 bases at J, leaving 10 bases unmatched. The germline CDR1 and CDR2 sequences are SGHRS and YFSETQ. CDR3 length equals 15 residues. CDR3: CASSSNRGIGSPLHF. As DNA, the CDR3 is TGCGCCAGCAGCTCGAACAGGGGAATTGGGTCACCCCTCCACTTT.

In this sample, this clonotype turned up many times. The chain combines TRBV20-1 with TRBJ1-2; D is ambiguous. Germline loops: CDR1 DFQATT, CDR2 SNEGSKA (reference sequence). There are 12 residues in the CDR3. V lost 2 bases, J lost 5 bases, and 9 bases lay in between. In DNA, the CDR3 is TGCAGTGCTAGAAACCGAGTTTATGGCTACACCTTC. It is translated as CSARNRVYGYTF.

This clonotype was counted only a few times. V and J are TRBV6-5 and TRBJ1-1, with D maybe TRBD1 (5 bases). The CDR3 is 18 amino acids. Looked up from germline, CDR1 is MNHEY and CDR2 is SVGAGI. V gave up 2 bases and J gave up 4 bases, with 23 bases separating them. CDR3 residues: CASSYNPQSHLTVTEAFF. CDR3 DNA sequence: TGTGCCAGCAGTTACAACCCGCAGTCCCATTTGACAGTCACTGAAGCTTTCTTT.

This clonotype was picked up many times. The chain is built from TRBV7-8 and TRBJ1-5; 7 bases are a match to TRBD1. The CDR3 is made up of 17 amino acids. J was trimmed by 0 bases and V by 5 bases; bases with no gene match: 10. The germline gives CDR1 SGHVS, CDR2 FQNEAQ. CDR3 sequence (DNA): TGTGCCAGCAGCCTACGACAGGGTGAATATAGCAATCAGCCCCAGCATTTT. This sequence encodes CASSLRQGEYSNQPQHF. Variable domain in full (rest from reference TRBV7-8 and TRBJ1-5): GAGVSQSPRYKVAKRGQDVALRCDPISGHVSLFWYQQALGQGPEFLTYFQNEAQLDKSGLPSDRFFAERPEGSVSTLKIQRTQQEDSAVYLCASSLRQGEYSNQPQHFGDGTRLSIL.

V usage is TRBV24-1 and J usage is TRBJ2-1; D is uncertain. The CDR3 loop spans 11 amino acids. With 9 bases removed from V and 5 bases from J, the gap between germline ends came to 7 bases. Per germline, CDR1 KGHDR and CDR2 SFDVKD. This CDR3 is CATLGNNEQFF. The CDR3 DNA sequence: TGTGCCACCCTAGGGAACAATGAGCAGTTCTTC.